Presented here are 9 T cell receptor beta chains from one specimen sequenced in a study of vaccination and CD4 T cells after COVID-19. The treatment: approximately 11-day PBMC culture with coronavirus spike peptide pools or control peptides (ViraFEST assay). Antigens of these TCRs are unknown. Cultured CD4+ T cell DNA underwent sequencing with the Oncomine TCR Beta short-read assay. TCRdb ran MiXCR on the PCR reads and lists one entry per CDR3 protein. The data hold some 20,000 distinct CDR3 sequences, with 40% to 50% observed a single time. The source was CD4+ T cells from blood, cultured in vitro, collected before SARS-CoV-2 vaccination. The source is a human donor who received a COVID-19 vaccine.

This clonotype was observed a few times. The CDR3 DNA follows: TGTGCCAGCAGCCTCCTTGAGGGTGTGCTCAATCAGCCCCAGCATTTT. Protein product: CASSLLEGVLNQPQHF. The rearrangement uses TRBV5-8 and TRBJ1-5; D unclear. V lost 4 bases and J 3 bases, leaving 17 bases between the germline ends. From germline, CDR1 is SGHTS and CDR2 YDEGEE. The CDR3 contains 16 residues.

The chain has TRBV7-6 and TRBJ2-5; D is undetermined. In germline, CDR1 is SGHVS, CDR2 FNYEAQ. This CDR3 is 14 amino acids long. Trimming shortened V by 2 bases and J by 3 bases, and 10 bases separated the two germline ends. The CDR3 loop is CASSLWGSKETQYF. The CDR3 nucleotides read TGTGCCAGCAGCTTATGGGGTAGTAAAGAGACCCAGTACTTC.

The V and J genes are TRBV19 and TRBJ2-3; TRBD1 matches 8 bases. Trimming at V came to 3 bases and at J to 5 bases, leaving 7 bases not matched to a gene. This CDR3 has 15 residues. The germline V gene encodes CDR1 LNHDA and CDR2 SQIVND (reference sequence). CDR3: CASSIRTGLRDTQYF. The DNA of the CDR3 is TGTGCCAGTAGTATTCGGACAGGGCTGAGAGATACGCAGTATTTT.

This clonotype was detected only a few times. V and J are TRBV29-1 and TRBJ1-3, with D maybe TRBD1 (5 bases). This CDR3 spans 13 amino acids. V lost 2 bases and J 8 bases, leaving 13 bases between the germline ends. Germline V lookup: CDR1 SQVTM, CDR2 ANQGSEA. The CDR3 region is CSVEPDSRDTIYF. CDR3 DNA: TGCAGCGTTGAACCAGACAGTCGAGACACCATATATTTT.

The chain recombines TRBV24-1 with TRBJ2-7; 9 bases line up with TRBD1. This CDR3 is built from 15 residues. The V segment lost 5 bases and the J segment 5 bases; nucleotides outside the gene matches: 9. In germline, CDR1 is KGHDR, CDR2 SFDVKD. CDR3 in amino acids: CATSGNRDRVDEQYF. In DNA form, the CDR3 reads TGTGCCACCAGTGGCAATAGGGACAGGGTGGACGAGCAGTACTTC.

This clonotype was detected only a few times. The chain joins TRBV20-1 to TRBJ1-1; D uncertain. This CDR3 contains 13 residues. V was cut by 4 bases and J by 0 bases, with 9 bases left in between. Germline CDR1 DFQATT, CDR2 SNEGSKA (reference sequence). CDR3 in amino acids: CSAKDGMNTEAFF. For the CDR3, the DNA is TGCAGTGCTAAGGACGGAATGAACACTGAAGCTTTCTTT.

The V gene is TRBV6-5, the J gene TRBJ2-5; D might be TRBD2 (5 bases). CDR1 is MNHEY, CDR2 SVGAGI, per germline. The CDR3 extends over 13 amino acids. V lost 2 bases and J 5 bases, leaving 9 bases between the germline ends. CDR3 sequence (DNA): TGTGCCAGCAGTTACACTAGACGGGAGACCCAGTACTTC. Translation gives CASSYTRRETQYF.

V usage is TRBV2 and J usage is TRBJ2-5, with D possibly being TRBD1 or TRBD2 (7 bases each). The CDR3 sequence is 15 residues long. V was clipped by 5 bases and J by 0 bases, with 13 bases between them. Germline CDR1 is SNHLY and CDR2 is FYNNEI. The CDR3 loop is CASSQQGTNQETQYF. CDR3 DNA: TGTGCCAGCAGTCAACAGGGGACTAACCAAGAGACCCAGTACTTC.

The V and J genes are TRBV18 and TRBJ2-2, with D perhaps matching TRBD2 (5 bases). Deletions cut 2 bases from V and 4 bases from J, with 5 bases between. CDR1 and CDR2 (germline): KGHSH, LQKENI. There are 13 residues in the CDR3. CDR3 nucleotide sequence: TGTGCCAGCTCACCAACTAGCACCGGGGAGCTGTTTTTT. This codes for CASSPTSTGELFF.